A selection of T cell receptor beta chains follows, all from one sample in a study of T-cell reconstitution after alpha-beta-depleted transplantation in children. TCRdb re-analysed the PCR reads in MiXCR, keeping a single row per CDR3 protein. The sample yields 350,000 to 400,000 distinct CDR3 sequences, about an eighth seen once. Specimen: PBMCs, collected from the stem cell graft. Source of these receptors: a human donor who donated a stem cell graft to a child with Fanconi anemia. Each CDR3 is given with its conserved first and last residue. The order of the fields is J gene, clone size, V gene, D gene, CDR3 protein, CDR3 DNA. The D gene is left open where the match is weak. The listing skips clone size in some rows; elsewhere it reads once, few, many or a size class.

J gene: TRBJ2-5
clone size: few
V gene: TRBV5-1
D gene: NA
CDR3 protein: CASSPGPPSETQYF
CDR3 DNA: TGCGCCAGCAGCCCCGGGCCCCCCTCAGAGACCCAGTACTTC

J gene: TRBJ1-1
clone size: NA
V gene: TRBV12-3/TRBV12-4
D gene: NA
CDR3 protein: CASSPTSTTGILGAFF
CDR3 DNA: TGTGCCAGCAGTCCAACCTCAACTACAGGGATTCTTGGAGCTTTCTTT

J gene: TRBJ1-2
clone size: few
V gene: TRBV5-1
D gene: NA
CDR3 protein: CASSLWGQDPYGYTF
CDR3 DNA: TGCGCCAGCAGCTTGTGGGGACAAGACCCTTATGGCTACACCTTC

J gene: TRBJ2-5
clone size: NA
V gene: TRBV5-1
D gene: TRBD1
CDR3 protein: CASTTSTTGKTQYF
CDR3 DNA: TGCGCCAGCACTACCTCGACGACAGGGAAGACCCAGTACTTC

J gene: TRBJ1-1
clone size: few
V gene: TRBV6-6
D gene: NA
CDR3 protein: CASRPTRNEAFF
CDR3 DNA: TGTGCCAGCAGGCCCACAAGAAATGAAGCTTTCTTT

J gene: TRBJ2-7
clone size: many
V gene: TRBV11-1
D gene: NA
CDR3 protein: CASSLGTDLSYEQYF
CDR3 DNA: TGTGCCAGCAGCTTAGGCACCGACCTTAGTTACGAGCAGTACTTC

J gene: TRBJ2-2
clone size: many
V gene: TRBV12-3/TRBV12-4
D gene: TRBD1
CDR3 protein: CASSLTGAGELFF
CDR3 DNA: TGTGCCAGCAGTTTGACAGGGGCCGGGGAGCTGTTTTTT

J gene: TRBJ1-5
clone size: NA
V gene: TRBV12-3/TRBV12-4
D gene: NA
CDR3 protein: CASSLQNRGPQHF
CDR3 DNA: TGTGCCAGCAGTTTACAGAATCGGGGGCCCCAGCATTTT

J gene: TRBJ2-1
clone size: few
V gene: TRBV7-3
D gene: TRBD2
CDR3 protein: CASSVTSGGSYNEQFF
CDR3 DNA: TGTGCCAGCAGCGTCACTAGCGGGGGTTCCTACAATGAGCAGTTCTTC

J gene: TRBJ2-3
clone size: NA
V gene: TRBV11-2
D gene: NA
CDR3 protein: CASSARLLTDTQYF
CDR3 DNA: TGTGCCAGCAGCGCCCGACTACTAACAGATACGCAGTATTTT

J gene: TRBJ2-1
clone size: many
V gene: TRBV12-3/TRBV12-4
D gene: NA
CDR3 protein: CASTLEGSYNEQFF
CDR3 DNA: TGTGCCAGCACCTTAGAGGGCAGTTACAATGAGCAGTTCTTC

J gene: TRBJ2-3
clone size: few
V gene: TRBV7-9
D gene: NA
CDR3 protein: CASSLGAGGGRRRDQDTQYF
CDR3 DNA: TGTGCCAGCAGCTTAGGGGCAGGGGGCGGGAGAAGACGCGATCAAGATACGCAGTATTTT

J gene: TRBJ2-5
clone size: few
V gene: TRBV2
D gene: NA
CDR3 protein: CASSGTVKETQYF
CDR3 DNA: TGTGCCAGCAGTGGGACGGTAAAAGAGACCCAGTACTTC

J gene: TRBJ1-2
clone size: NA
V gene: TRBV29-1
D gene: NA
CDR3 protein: CSERSNYGYTF
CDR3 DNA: TGCAGCGAAAGGAGTAACTATGGCTACACCTTC

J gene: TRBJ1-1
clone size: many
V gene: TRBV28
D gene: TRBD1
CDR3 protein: CASSPGTGWTEAFF
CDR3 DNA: TGTGCCAGCAGTCCCGGGACAGGGTGGACTGAAGCTTTCTTT

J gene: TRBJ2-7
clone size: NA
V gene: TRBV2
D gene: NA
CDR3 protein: CASSEIRPGLEALEQYF
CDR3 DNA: TGTGCCAGCAGTGAAATCAGGCCAGGACTGGAGGCCCTCGAGCAGTACTTC

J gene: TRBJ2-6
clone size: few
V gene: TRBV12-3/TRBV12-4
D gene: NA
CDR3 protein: CASSFEGGTGANVLTF
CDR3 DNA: TGTGCCAGCAGTTTCGAAGGGGGAACTGGGGCCAACGTCCTGACTTTC

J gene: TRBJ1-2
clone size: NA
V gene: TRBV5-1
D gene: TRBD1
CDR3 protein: CASRSPGQGYLFTEGYTF
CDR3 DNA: TGCGCCAGCAGATCTCCGGGACAGGGGTATCTCTTTACGGAAGGCTACACCTTC

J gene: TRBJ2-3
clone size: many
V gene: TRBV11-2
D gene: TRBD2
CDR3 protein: CASSPRGLAGGFGTDTQYF
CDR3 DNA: TGTGCCAGCAGCCCCCGAGGACTAGCGGGGGGCTTTGGGACAGATACGCAGTATTTT

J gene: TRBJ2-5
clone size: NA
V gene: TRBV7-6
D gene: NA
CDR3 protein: CASSLVSRETQYF
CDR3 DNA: TGTGCCAGCAGCTTAGTGAGTAGAGAGACCCAGTACTTC

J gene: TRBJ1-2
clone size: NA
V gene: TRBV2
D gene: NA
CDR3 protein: CASASTGSGYTF
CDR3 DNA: TGTGCCAGCGCATCTACAGGCTCTGGCTACACCTTC

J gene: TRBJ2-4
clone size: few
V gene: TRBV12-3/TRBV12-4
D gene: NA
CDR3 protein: CASSLVDYKNIQYF
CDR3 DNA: TGTGCCAGCAGTTTAGTCGATTACAAAAACATTCAGTACTTC

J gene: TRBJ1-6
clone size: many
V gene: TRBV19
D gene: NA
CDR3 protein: CASSSPNSPLHF
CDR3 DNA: TGTGCCAGTAGTAGTCCTAATTCACCCCTCCACTTT

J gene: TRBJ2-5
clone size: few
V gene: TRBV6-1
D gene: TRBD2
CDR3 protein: CASRLAGVETQYF
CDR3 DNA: TGTGCCAGCAGACTAGCGGGGGTGGAGACCCAGTACTTC

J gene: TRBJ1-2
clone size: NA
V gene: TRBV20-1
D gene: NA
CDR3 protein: CSARGAENYGYTF
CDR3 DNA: TGCAGTGCTAGAGGAGCCGAAAACTATGGCTACACCTTC

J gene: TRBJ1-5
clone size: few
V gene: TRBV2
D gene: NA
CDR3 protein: CASTETTGNQPQHF
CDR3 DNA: TGTGCCAGCACCGAGACGACAGGCAATCAGCCCCAGCATTTT

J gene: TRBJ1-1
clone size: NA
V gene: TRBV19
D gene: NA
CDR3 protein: CASSTGGVDIAEAFF
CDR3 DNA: TGTGCCAGTAGTACCGGCGGGGTAGATATCGCTGAAGCTTTCTTT

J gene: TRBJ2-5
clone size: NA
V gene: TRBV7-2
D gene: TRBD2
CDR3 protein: CASSLGTGGSETQYF
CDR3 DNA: TGTGCCAGCAGCTTAGGGACGGGAGGATCAGAGACCCAGTACTTC

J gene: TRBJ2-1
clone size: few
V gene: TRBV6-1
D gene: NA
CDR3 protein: CASSVARSYNEQFF
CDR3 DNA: TGTGCCAGCAGTGTCGCTAGATCCTACAATGAGCAGTTCTTC

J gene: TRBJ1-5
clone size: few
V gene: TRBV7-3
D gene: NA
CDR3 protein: CASSERGGGNQPQHF
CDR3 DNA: TGTGCCAGCAGCGAAAGGGGCGGCGGCAATCAGCCCCAGCATTTT

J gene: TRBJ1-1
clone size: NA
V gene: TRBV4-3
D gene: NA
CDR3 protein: CASSQDSDHNTEAFF
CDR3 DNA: TGCGCCAGCAGCCAAGATTCAGACCACAACACTGAAGCTTTCTTT

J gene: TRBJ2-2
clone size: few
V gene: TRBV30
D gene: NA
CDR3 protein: CAWSVGGTANTGELFF
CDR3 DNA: TGTGCCTGGAGTGTTGGGGGCACCGCGAACACCGGGGAGCTGTTTTTT

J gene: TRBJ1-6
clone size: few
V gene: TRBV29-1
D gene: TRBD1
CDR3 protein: CSVRTGRNSPLHF
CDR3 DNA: TGCAGCGTTAGGACAGGGAGGAATTCACCCCTCCACTTT

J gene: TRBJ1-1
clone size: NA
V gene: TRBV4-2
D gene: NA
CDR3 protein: CASSQETGIQAFF
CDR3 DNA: TGTGCCAGCAGCCAAGAAACAGGGATCCAAGCTTTCTTT

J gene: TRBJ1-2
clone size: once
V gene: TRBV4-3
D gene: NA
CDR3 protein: CASSQDLPGSYGYTF
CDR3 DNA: TGCGCCAGCAGCCAAGATCTGCCAGGAAGCTATGGCTACACCTTC

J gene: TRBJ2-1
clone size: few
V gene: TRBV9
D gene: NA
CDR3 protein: CASSVALRGNEQFF
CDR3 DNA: TGTGCCAGCAGCGTAGCTCTGAGGGGCAATGAGCAGTTCTTC

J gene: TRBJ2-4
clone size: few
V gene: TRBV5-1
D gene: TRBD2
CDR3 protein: CASSSSGGRGDIQYF
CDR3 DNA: TGCGCCAGCTCCTCCAGCGGGGGCAGAGGGGACATTCAGTACTTC

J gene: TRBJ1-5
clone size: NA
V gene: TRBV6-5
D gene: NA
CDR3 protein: CASSFPAGPGTSRLNQPQHF
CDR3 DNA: TGTGCCAGCAGTTTCCCCGCAGGCCCCGGGACTTCTAGACTTAATCAGCCCCAGCATTTT

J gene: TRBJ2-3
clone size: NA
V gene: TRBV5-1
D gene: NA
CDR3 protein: CASSLAQAPDTQYF
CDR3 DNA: TGCGCCAGCAGCTTGGCCCAGGCCCCAGATACGCAGTATTTT

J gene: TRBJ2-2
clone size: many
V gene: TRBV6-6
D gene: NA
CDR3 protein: CASSHGGELFF
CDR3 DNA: TGTGCCAGCAGTCACGGCGGGGAGCTGTTTTTT

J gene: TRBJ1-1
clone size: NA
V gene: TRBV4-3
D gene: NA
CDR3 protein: CASSQEEGTIAFF
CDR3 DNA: TGCGCCAGCAGCCAAGAAGAGGGAACAATAGCTTTCTTT

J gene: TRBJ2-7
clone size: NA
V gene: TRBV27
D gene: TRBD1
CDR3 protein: CASSFPRQGYYEQYF
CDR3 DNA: TGTGCCAGCAGTTTCCCCCGACAGGGCTACTACGAGCAGTACTTC

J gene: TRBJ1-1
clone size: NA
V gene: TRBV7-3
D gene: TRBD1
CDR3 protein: CASSLRGGSEAFF
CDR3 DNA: TGTGCCAGCAGCTTAAGAGGGGGCAGTGAAGCTTTCTTT

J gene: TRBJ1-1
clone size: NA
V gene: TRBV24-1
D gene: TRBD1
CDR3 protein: CATSDSTTGLTEAFF
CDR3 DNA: TGTGCCACCAGTGATTCAACGACAGGGCTCACTGAAGCTTTCTTT

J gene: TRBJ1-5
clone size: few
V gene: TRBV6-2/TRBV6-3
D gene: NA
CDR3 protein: CASARPGTAGHF
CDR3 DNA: TGTGCCAGCGCTCGCCCAGGGACCGCCGGTCATTTT

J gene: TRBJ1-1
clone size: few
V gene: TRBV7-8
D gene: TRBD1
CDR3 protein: CASSPGTGSMNTEAFF
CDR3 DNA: TGTGCCAGCAGCCCCGGGACAGGGTCTATGAACACTGAAGCTTTCTTT

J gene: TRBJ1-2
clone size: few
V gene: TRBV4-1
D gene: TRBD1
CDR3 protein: CASSLHQDRVRGYTF
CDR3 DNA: TGCGCCAGCAGCCTACACCAAGACAGGGTCCGTGGCTACACCTTC